Below are 17 T cell receptor beta chains sequenced from a single sample in a study of blood T cell repertoires in COVID-19. This table comes from immunoSEQ multiplex PCR, and its TCRdb copy is limited to in-frame clones, with some not included. Of roughly 380,000 clones listed, around nine tenths are singletons. Sequencing was carried out using peripheral blood. Receptors originate from a woman aged 55-70 years with COVID-19, enrolled during active disease.

The chain recombines TRBV2 with TRBJ1-2; maybe TRBD1 (6 bases). Trimming stripped 9 bases from V and 8 bases from J, with 22 bases between. This CDR3 contains 14 residues. The germline V gene has CDR1 SNHLY and CDR2 FYNNEI. CDR3 loop: CASLPPAQGKGYTF. DNA of the CDR3: TGTGCCAGTCTCCCGCCGGCACAGGGAAAGGGCTACACCTTC. The full variable domain, with the rest looked up from reference TRBV2 and TRBJ1-2, is EPEVTQTPSHQVTQMGQEVILRCVPISNHLYFYWYRQILGQKVEFLVSFYNNEISEKSEIFDDQFSVERPDGSNFTLKIRSTKLEDSAMYFCASLPPAQGKGYTFGSGTRLTVV.

The chain carries TRBV19 and TRBJ1-4, with 7 bases matching TRBD1. V was clipped by 3 bases and J by 6 bases; unmatched bases: 10. Germline CDR1 reads LNHDA; CDR2 reads SQIVND (reference sequence). This CDR3 is built from 16 residues. CDR3 residues: CASSMGDSPGDEKLFF. The CDR3 DNA is TGTGCCAGTAGTATGGGGGACAGCCCAGGTGATGAAAAACTGTTTTTT.

The chain has TRBV5-6 and TRBJ1-2, with a tentative D call TRBD1 (5 bases). This CDR3 spans 13 amino acids. Germline loops: CDR1 SGHDT, CDR2 YYEEEE. Trimming pared 6 bases from V and 3 bases from J, leaving 12 bases between. DNA of the CDR3: TGTGCCAGCACGCTGGACAATTACTATGGCTACACCTTC. Amino acid sequence: CASTLDNYYGYTF. Full variable domain (remainder filled in from reference TRBV5-6 and TRBJ1-2): DAGVTQSPTHLIKTRGQQVTLRCSPKSGHDTVSWYQQALGQGPQFIFQYYEEEERQRGNFPDRFSGHQFPNYSSELNVNALLLGDSALYLCASTLDNYYGYTFGSGTRLTVV.

The rearrangement uses TRBV5-1 and TRBJ2-3, with D possibly being TRBD1 (6 bases). Germline V gene sequence: CDR1 SGHRS, CDR2 YFSETQ. The CDR3 has 14 residues. Deletions cut 8 bases from V and 2 bases from J, with 15 bases between. CDR3 sequence reads: CASATGFPTDTQYF. DNA of the CDR3: TGCGCCAGTGCCACAGGGTTCCCCACAGATACGCAGTATTTT.

The chain couples TRBV4-2 to TRBJ1-2; possible D gene TRBD1, 6 bases. The V end was cut by 4 bases, the J end by 5 bases, with 20 bases between. CDR1 and CDR2 (germline): LGHNA, YNFKEQ. The CDR3 is 16 residues long. For the CDR3, the DNA is TGTGCCAGCAGCCCAGGGGATCAGAGGGAAAGGTATGGCTACACCTTC. It encodes CASSPGDQRERYGYTF.

The rearrangement uses TRBV30 and TRBJ2-3; D is possibly TRBD2 (6 bases). Trimming left V 4 bases short and J 4 bases short, with 9 bases between. The germline CDR1 and CDR2 sequences are GTSNPN and SVGIG (reference sequence). CDR3 length equals 12 residues. CDR3 loop: CAWNRGADTQYF. CDR3 DNA: TGTGCCTGGAACCGCGGGGCAGATACGCAGTATTTT. The variable domain in full, completed from reference TRBV30 and TRBJ2-3, reads SQTIHQWPATLVQPVGSPLSLECTVEGTSNPNLYWYRQAAGRGLQLLFYSVGIGQISSEVPQNLSASRPQDRQFILSSKKLLLSDSGFYLCAWNRGADTQYFGPGTRLTVL.

V and J are TRBV19 and TRBJ1-1, with D unresolved. Germline CDR1 is LNHDA and CDR2 is SQIVND (reference sequence). The CDR3 consists of 12 residues. V shed 3 bases and J shed 8 bases, with 10 bases lying between them. The CDR3 is CASSIEAAEAFF. CDR3 bases: TGTGCCAGTAGTATTGAGGCAGCCGAAGCTTTCTTT.

The chain links TRBV11-1 to TRBJ2-5; the D gene is possibly TRBD2 (6 bases). The CDR3 loop spans 14 amino acids. Germline V gene data show CDR1 as SGHAT and CDR2 as FQDESV (reference sequence). Trimming removed 5 bases from V and 2 bases from J, with 12 bases in between. In DNA, the CDR3 is TGTGCCAGCAGCCGACTTAGCGGACAAGAGACCCAGTACTTC. Its translation: CASSRLSGQETQYF.

The CDR3 region has the DNA TGTGCCTTTCCAACTAGCCCCACCGGGGAGCTGTTTTTT. Translating gives CAFPTSPTGELFF. The chain carries TRBV7-8 and TRBJ2-2, with D possibly matching TRBD2 (6 bases). The CDR3 spans 13 residues. Per the germline V gene, CDR1 is SGHVS and CDR2 is FQNEAQ. With 11 bases removed from V and 4 bases from J, the gap between germline ends came to 14 bases.

The J gene is TRBJ1-5, the V gene TRBV5-6, with D perhaps matching TRBD1 (5 bases). Deletions cut 1 base from V and 2 bases from J, with 10 bases between. Looked up from germline, CDR1 is SGHDT and CDR2 is YYEEEE. This CDR3 is built from 15 residues. This CDR3 is CASSLWQGGNQPQHF. The CDR3 DNA reads TGTGCCAGCAGCTTGTGGCAGGGTGGCAATCAGCCCCAGCATTTT.

V and J are TRBV21-1 and TRBJ1-5; the D call in the table, TRBD1, was not verified against the DNA. TRBV21-1 is a pseudogene segment. The CDR3 runs 14 residues. CDR3 bases: TGTGCCAGCCGAAGGACAGGGGGCAATCAGCCCCAGCATTTT. Translating it yields CASRRTGGNQPQHF.

This clone was seen a handful of times. This chain connects TRBV15 to TRBJ1-4; D possibly corresponds to TRBD1 (6 bases). The CDR3 totals 14 residues. V was cut by 5 bases and J by 8 bases, with 15 bases left in between. Per the germline V gene, CDR1 is LNHNV and CDR2 is YYDKDF (reference sequence). The chain's CDR3 is CATSLGDKGEKLFF. As DNA, the CDR3 is TGTGCCACCAGCCTAGGGGACAAAGGAGAAAAACTGTTTTTT.

J is TRBJ2-2 and V is TRBV9; D remains ambiguous. The ends were cut back, 6 bases at V and 1 base at J, with 4 bases in the middle. Per the germline V gene, CDR1 is SGDLS and CDR2 is YYNGEE. This CDR3 has 12 amino acids. CDR3 bases: TGTGCCAGCACCCTGAACACCGGGGAGCTGTTTTTT. Encoded protein: CASTLNTGELFF.

The V call is TRBV18, the J call TRBJ1-2; possibly TRBD1 for D (6 bases). Germline V gives CDR1 KGHSH, CDR2 LQKENI. The CDR3 covers 11 residues. Trimming took 5 bases from V and 8 from J, leaving 9 bases between them. Written as DNA, the CDR3 is TGTGCCAGCTCAAACAGGGACGGCTACACCTTC. It specifies CASSNRDGYTF.

This chain links TRBV6-5 with TRBJ2-5, with D possibly matching TRBD2 (6 bases). V lost 4 bases, J lost 6 bases, and 15 bases lay in between. This CDR3 has 14 residues. The germline V gene has CDR1 MNHEY and CDR2 SVGAGI. CDR3: CASSSFRDSKTQYF. DNA for the CDR3: TGTGCCAGCAGTTCTTTCCGGGACTCCAAGACCCAGTACTTC.

The chain employs TRBV20-1 and TRBJ1-3; maybe TRBD1 (6 bases). Germline lookup yields CDR1 DFQATT and CDR2 SNEGSKA (reference sequence). V lost 3 bases and J lost 0, with 12 bases in between. There are 15 residues in the CDR3. The CDR3 loop is CSASARGSSGNTIYF. DNA for the CDR3: TGCAGTGCTAGTGCGAGGGGGTCCTCTGGAAACACCATATATTTT.

The chain employs TRBV5-4 and TRBJ2-5; D ambiguous. This CDR3 comprises 12 residues. The germline V and J ends were trimmed by 3 bases and 5 bases, with 8 bases remaining between them. The germline V gene encodes CDR1 SGHNT and CDR2 YYREEE (reference sequence). The CDR3 DNA reads as TGTGCCAGCAGCTCCCCGTCCGAGACCCAGTACTTC. Amino acid sequence: CASSSPSETQYF.